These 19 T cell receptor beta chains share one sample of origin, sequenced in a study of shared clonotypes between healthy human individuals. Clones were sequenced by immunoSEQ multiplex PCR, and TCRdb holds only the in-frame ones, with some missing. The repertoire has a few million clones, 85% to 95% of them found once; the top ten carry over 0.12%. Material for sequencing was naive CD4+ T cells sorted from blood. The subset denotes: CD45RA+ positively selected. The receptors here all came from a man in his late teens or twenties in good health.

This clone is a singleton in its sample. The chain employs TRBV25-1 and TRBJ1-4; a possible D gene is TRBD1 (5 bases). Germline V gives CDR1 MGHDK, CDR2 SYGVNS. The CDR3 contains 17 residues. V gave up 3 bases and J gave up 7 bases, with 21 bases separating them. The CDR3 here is CASSDMTAVGRGEKLFF. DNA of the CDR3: TGTGCCAGCAGTGACATGACAGCCGTCGGTAGGGGTGAAAAACTGTTTTTT.

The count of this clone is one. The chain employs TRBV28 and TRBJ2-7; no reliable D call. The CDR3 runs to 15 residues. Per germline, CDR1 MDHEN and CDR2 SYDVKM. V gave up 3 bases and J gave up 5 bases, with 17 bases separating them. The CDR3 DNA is TGTGCCAGCAGTTTTGTGGCTGACCAGACTCACGAGCAGTACTTC. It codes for CASSFVADQTHEQYF.

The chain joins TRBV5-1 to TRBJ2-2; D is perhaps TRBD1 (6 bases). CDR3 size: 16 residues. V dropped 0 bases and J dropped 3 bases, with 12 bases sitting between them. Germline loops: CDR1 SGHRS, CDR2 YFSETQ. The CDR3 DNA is TGCGCCAGCAGCTTGGAACCGGGACAAGACACCGGGGAGCTGTTTTTT. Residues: CASSLEPGQDTGELFF.

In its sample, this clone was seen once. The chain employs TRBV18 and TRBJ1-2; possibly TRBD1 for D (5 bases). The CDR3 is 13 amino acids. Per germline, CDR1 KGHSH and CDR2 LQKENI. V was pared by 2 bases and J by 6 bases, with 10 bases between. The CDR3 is CASSPGALNGYTF. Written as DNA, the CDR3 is TGTGCCAGCTCACCAGGGGCGCTAAATGGCTACACCTTC.

CDR3 protein: CASNRGMTTPSYNEQFF. The CDR3 DNA follows: TGTGCCAGTAATAGGGGGATGACAACCCCCTCCTACAATGAGCAGTTCTTC. J is TRBJ2-1 and V is TRBV7-9; weak D call: TRBD1 (6 bases). This CDR3 spans 17 amino acids. Germline values: CDR1 SEHNR, CDR2 FQNEAQ (reference sequence). The V and J ends lost 9 bases and 0 bases respectively, with 21 bases between them.

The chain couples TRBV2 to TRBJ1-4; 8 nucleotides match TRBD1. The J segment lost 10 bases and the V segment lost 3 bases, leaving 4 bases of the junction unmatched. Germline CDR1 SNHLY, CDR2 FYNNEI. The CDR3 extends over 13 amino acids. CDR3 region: CASSEQGAAKLFF. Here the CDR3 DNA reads TGTGCCAGCAGTGAGCAGGGGGCGGCAAAACTGTTTTTT.

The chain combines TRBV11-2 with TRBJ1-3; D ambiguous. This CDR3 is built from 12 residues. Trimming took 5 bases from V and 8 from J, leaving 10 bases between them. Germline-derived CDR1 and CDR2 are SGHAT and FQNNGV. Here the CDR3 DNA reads TGTGCCAGCAGCGTAAGGTTGGACACCATATATTTT. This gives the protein CASSVRLDTIYF.

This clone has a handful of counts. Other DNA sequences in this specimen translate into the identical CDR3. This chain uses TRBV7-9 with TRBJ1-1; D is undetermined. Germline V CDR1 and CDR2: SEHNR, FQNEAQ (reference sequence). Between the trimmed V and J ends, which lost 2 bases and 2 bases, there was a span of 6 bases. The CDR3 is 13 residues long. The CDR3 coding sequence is TGTGCCAGCAGCTTACAGGAAAACACTGAAGCTTTCTTT. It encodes CASSLQENTEAFF.

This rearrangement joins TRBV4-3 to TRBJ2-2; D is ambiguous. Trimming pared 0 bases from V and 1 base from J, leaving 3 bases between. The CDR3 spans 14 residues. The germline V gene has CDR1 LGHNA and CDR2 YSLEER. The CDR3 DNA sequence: TGCGCCAGCAGCCAAGAAAAGAACACCGGGGAGCTGTTTTTT. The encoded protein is CASSQEKNTGELFF.

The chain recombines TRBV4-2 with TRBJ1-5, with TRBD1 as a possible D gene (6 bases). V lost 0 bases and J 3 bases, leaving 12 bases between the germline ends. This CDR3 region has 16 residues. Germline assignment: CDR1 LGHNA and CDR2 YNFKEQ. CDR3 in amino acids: CASSQDMTGNNQPQHF. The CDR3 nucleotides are TGTGCCAGCAGCCAAGATATGACAGGTAACAATCAGCCCCAGCATTTT.

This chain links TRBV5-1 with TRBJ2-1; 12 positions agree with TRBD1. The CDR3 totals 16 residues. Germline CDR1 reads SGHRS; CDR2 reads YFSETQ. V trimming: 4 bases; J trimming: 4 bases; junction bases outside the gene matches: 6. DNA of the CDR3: TGCGCCAGCAGCCCTGGGACAGGGGGCGCTTACAATGAGCAGTTCTTC. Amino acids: CASSPGTGGAYNEQFF.

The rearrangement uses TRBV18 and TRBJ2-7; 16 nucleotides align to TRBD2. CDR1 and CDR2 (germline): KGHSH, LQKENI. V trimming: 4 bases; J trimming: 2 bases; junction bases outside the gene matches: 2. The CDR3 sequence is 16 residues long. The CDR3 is CASSLGLAGGAYEQYF. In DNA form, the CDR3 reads TGTGCCAGCTCACTGGGACTAGCGGGAGGGGCCTACGAGCAGTACTTC.

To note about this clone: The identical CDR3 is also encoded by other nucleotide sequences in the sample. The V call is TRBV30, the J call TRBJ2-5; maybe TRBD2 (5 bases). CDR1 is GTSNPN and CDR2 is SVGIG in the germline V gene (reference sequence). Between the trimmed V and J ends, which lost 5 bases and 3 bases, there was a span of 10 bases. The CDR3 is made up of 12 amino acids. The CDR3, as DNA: TGTGCCTGGTCAAGAGGGAAAGAGACCCAGTACTTC. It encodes CAWSRGKETQYF.

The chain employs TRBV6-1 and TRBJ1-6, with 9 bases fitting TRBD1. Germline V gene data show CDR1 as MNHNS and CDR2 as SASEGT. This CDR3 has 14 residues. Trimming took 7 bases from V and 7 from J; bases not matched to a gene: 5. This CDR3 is CASIGTGKNSPLHF. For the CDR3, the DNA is TGTGCCAGCATCGGGACAGGGAAGAATTCACCCCTCCACTTT.

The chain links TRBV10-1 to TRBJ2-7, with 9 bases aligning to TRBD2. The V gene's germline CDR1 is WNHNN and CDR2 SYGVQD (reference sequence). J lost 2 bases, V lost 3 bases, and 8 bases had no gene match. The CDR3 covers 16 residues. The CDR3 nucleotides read TGCGCCAGCAGTGACTCTAGCGGGACCTTAACCTACGAGCAGTACTTC. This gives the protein CASSDSSGTLTYEQYF.

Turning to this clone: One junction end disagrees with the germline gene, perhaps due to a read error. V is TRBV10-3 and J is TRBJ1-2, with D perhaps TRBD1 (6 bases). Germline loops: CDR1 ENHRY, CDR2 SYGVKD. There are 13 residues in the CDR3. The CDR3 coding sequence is TGTGCCATCCTTGAAGCCCCGGGACATCAAGCCGCCTTC. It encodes CAILEAPGHQAAF.

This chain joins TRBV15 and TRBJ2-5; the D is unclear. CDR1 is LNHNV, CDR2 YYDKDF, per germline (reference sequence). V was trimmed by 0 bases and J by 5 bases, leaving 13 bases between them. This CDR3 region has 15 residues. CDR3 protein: CATSRDLGMGETQYF. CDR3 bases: TGTGCCACCAGCAGAGATCTCGGAATGGGGGAGACCCAGTACTTC.

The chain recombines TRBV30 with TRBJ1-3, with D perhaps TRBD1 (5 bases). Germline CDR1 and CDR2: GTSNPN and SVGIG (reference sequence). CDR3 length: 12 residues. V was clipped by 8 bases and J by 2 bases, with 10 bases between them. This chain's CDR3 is CAGGWAGNTIYF. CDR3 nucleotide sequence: TGTGCCGGGGGGTGGGCTGGAAACACCATATATTTT.

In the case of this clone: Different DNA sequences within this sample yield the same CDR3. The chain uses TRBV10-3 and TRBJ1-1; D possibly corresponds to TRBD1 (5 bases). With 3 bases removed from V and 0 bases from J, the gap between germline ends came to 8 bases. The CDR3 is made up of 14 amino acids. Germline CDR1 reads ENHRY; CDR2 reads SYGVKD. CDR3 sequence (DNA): TGTGCCATCAGTGAACGGGGCATGAACACTGAAGCTTTCTTT. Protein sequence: CAISERGMNTEAFF.